This T cell receptor beta chain was identified in a study of chemoradiotherapy in HPV16-positive cancers. Per germline, CDR1 SGHRS and CDR2 YFSETQ. V shed 1 base, J shed 7 bases, and the junction held 5 bases outside the gene matches. This CDR3 region has 15 residues. This table comes from immunoSEQ multiplex PCR, and its TCRdb copy is limited to in-frame clones, with some not included. In the table there are approximately 1,800 clones, roughly 95% of which are singletons. The sequence came from a human donor with HPV-associated anogenital cancer. The chain carries TRBV5-1 and TRBJ2-7; 13 positions agree with TRBD2. The material was tumor tissue, obtained from a patient who underwent chemoradiotherapy. The CDR3 region has the DNA TGCGCCAGCAGCTTGTCGACTAGCGGGAGGAGGGAGCAGTACTTC. Translated, it gives CASSLSTSGRREQYF.